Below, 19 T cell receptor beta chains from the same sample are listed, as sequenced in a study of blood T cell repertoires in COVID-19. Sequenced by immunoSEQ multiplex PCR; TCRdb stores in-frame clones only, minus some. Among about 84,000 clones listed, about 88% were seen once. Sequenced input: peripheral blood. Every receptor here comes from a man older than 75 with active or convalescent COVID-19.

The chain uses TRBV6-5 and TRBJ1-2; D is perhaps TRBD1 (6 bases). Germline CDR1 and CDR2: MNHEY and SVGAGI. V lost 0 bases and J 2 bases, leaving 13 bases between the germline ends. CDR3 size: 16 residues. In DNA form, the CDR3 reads TGTGCCAGCAGTTACTCACGTATACAGGGCAACTATGGCTACACCTTC. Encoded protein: CASSYSRIQGNYGYTF.

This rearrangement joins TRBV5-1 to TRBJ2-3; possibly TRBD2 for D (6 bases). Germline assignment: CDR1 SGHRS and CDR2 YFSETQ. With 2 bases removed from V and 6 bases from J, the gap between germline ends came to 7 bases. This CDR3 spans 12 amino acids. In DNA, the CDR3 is TGCGCCAGCAGCTTTGGGGGGGATACGCAGTATTTT. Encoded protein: CASSFGGDTQYF.

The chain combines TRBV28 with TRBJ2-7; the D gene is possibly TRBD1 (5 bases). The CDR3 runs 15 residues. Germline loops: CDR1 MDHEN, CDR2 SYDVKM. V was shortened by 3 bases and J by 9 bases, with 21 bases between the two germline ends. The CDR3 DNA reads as TGTGCCAGCAGTTTGAGGTTACAGGAATCTACGAGGCAGTACTTC. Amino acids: CASSLRLQESTRQYF.

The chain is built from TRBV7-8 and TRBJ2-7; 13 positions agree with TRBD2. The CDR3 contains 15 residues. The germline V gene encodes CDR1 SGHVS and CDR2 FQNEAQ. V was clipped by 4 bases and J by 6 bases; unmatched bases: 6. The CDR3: CASSSGLAGVGEQYF. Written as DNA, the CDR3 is TGTGCCAGCAGCTCCGGACTAGCGGGAGTCGGCGAGCAGTACTTC.

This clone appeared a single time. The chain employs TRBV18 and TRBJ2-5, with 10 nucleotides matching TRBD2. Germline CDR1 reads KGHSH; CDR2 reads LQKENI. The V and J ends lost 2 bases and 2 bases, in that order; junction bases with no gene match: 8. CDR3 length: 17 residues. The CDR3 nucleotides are TGTGCCAGCTCACCAGACGGCGCTAGCGGGAGTCAAGAGACCCAGTACTTC. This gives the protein CASSPDGASGSQETQYF.

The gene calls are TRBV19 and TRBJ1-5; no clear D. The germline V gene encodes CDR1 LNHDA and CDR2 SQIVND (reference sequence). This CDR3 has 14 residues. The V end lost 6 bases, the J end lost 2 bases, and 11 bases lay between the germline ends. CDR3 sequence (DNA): TGTGCCAGTAGACACCGGGAGGGCAATCAGCCCCAGCATTTT. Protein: CASRHREGNQPQHF.

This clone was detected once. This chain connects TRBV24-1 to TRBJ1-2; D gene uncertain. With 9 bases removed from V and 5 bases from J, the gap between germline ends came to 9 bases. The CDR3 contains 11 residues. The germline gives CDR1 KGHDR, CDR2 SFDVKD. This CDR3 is CATSTGYGYTF. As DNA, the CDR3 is TGTGCCACCTCGACGGGTTATGGCTACACCTTC.

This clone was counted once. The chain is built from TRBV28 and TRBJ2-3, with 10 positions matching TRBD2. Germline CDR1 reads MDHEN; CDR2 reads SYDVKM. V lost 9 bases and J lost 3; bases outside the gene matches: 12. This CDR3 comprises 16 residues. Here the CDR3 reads CASHSQREGGTDTQYF. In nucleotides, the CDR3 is TGTGCCAGTCATTCACAGCGGGAGGGCGGAACAGATACGCAGTATTTT. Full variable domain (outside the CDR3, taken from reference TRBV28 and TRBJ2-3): DVKVTQSSRYLVKRTGEKVFLECVQDMDHENMFWYRQDPGLGLRLIYFSYDVKMKEKGDIPEGYSVSREKKERFSLILESASTNQTSMYLCASHSQREGGTDTQYFGPGTRLTVL.

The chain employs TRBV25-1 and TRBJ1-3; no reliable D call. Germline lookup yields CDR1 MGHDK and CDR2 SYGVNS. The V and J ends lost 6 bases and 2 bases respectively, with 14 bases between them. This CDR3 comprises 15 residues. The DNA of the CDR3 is TGTGCCAGCAGGGAAGTCGGGATTGCTGGAAACACCATATATTTT. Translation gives CASREVGIAGNTIYF.

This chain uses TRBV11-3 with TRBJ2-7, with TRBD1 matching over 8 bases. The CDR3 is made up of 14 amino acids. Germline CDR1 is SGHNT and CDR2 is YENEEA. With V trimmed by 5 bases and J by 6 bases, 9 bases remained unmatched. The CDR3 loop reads CASSLGTGDGEQYF. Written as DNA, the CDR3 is TGTGCCAGCAGCCTCGGGACAGGCGACGGCGAGCAGTACTTC.

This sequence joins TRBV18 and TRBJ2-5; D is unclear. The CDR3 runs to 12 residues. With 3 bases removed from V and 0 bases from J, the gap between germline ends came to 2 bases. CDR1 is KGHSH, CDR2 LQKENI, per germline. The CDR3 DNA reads TGTGCCAGCTCACCTAACCAAGAGACCCAGTACTTC. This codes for CASSPNQETQYF.

The CDR3 region has the DNA TGTGCCAGCAGTGCAGCCCAGGCGACCTCTGGGGCCAACGTCCTGACTTTC. This encodes CASSAAQATSGANVLTF. The chain employs TRBV6-2 or TRBV6-3 and TRBJ2-6; D unresolved. The V end lost 5 bases, the J end lost 0 bases, and 14 bases lay between the germline ends. CDR1 is MNHEY and CDR2 is SVGEGT in the germline V gene. CDR3 size: 17 residues.

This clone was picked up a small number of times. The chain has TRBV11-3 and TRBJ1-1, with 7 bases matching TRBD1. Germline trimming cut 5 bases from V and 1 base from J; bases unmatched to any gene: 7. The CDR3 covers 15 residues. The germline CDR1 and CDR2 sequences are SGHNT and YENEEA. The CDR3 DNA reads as TGTGCCAGCAGCAAAGGGGGCTTTGAGAACACTGAAGCTTTCTTT. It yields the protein CASSKGGFENTEAFF.

This CDR3 reads CASSQVCTGTLTYEQYF. DNA of the CDR3: TGTGCCAGCAGCCAAGTTTGCACGGGAACCCTCACCTACGAGCAGTACTTC. The chain combines TRBV3-1 (or the pseudogene TRBV3-2) with TRBJ2-7, with a weak D call TRBD2 (5 bases). Trimming cost V 1 base and J 2 bases, with 18 bases left between them. The germline V gene has CDR1 LGHDT and CDR2 YNNKEL (reference sequence). CDR3 size: 17 residues.

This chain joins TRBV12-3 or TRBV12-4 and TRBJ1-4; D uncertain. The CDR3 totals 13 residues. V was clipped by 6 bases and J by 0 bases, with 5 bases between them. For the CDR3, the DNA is TGTGCCAGCAGACAGACAACTAATGAAAAACTGTTTTTT. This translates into CASRQTTNEKLFF.

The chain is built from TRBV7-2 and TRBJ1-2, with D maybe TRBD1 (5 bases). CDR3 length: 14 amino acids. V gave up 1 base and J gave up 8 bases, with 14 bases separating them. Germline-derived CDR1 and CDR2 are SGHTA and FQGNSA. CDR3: CASSLGQGSRGYTF. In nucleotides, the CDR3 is TGTGCCAGCAGCTTAGGCCAGGGCTCAAGAGGCTACACCTTC.

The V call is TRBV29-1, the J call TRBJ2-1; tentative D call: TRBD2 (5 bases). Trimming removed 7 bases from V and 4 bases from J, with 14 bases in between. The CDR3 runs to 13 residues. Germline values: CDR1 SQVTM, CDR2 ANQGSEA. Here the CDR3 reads CSATSGSYNEQFF. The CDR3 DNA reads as TGCAGCGCTACTAGTGGCTCTTACAATGAGCAGTTCTTC.

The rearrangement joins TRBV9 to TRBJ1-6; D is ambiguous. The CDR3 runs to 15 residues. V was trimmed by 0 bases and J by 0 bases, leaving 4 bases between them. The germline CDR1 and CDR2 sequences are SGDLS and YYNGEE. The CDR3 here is CASSVDSSYNSPLHF. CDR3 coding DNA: TGTGCCAGCAGCGTAGACAGCTCCTATAATTCACCCCTCCACTTT.

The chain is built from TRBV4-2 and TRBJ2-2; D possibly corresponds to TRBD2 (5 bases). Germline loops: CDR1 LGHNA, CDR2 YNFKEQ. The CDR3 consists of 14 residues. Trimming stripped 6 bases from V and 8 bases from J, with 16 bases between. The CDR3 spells CASRRDEGTGELFF. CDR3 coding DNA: TGTGCCAGCAGGAGGGATGAGGGCACTGGGGAGCTGTTTTTT.